Below are 28 T cell receptor beta chains sequenced from a single sample in a study of cytomegalovirus exposure and HLA in healthy donors. Method: immunoSEQ multiplex PCR; TCRdb's copy keeps in-frame clones and lacks some. The top ten clones hold approximately 0.67% of a sample with 95,000 to 120,000 clones, nearly 97% of them seen once. Sequences were obtained from PBMCs. All receptors come from a woman aged 18-29 years in good health and CMV-seronegative.

The rearrangement uses TRBV29-1 and TRBJ2-3, with 7 bases lining up with TRBD2. Per germline, CDR1 SQVTM and CDR2 ANQGSEA. V was pared by 1 base and J by 6 bases, with 7 bases of the junction left unmatched. CDR3 length: 14 residues. CDR3 nucleotide sequence: TGCAGCGTTGAAGGGACGGGGGGAGCGGATACGCAGTATTTT. Its translation is CSVEGTGGADTQYF.

The genes are TRBV9 and TRBJ2-3; D is undetermined. The CDR3 sequence is 13 residues long. Germline CDR1 and CDR2: SGDLS and YYNGEE. The V gene lost 1 base and the J gene lost 0 bases, with 3 bases spanning the gap. In DNA, the CDR3 is TGTGCCAGCAGCGTAACTAGCACAGATACGCAGTATTTT. It encodes CASSVTSTDTQYF.

V usage is TRBV7-9 and J usage is TRBJ1-2; TRBD1 aligns across 10 bases. CDR3 size: 15 residues. Trimming removed 5 bases from V and 7 bases from J; junction bases left unmatched: 10. CDR1 and CDR2 (germline): SEHNR, FQNEAQ (reference sequence). CDR3 region: CASSVSTGTGAGYTF. The CDR3 bases are TGTGCCAGCAGCGTATCGACCGGGACAGGGGCTGGCTACACCTTC.

The rearrangement uses TRBV7-3 and TRBJ2-7; TRBD1 matches at 9 bases. The ends lost 5 bases at V and 4 bases at J; junction bases unmatched: 3. From germline, CDR1 is SGHTA and CDR2 FQGTGA. The CDR3 consists of 13 residues. Here the CDR3 DNA reads TGTGCCAGCAGCCAGGACAGGGGTTACGAGCAGTACTTC. Translation gives CASSQDRGYEQYF.

The rearrangement joins TRBV6-1 to TRBJ1-1; D is possibly TRBD1 (6 bases). Between the trimmed V and J ends, which lost 6 bases and 4 bases, there was a span of 12 bases. Germline lookup yields CDR1 MNHNS and CDR2 SASEGT. This CDR3 region has 13 residues. The CDR3, as DNA: TGTGCCAGCAGAGTACAGGGAAGCACTGAAGCTTTCTTT. Residues: CASRVQGSTEAFF.

The gene calls are TRBV5-1 and TRBJ2-3; possibly TRBD2 for D (6 bases). The CDR3 runs 16 residues. Germline V gene sequence: CDR1 SGHRS, CDR2 YFSETQ. Trimming left V 5 bases short and J 4 bases short, with 20 bases between. CDR3 sequence (DNA): TGCGCCAGCAGGACAGAGGCGCGGGGAAAGGCAGATACGCAGTATTTT. Its translation is CASRTEARGKADTQYF.

The chain carries TRBV28 and TRBJ1-4, with D possibly TRBD1 on 5 matching bases. CDR1 and CDR2 from the germline V gene are MDHEN and SYDVKM. V lost 5 bases to trimming and J lost 7 bases, with 20 bases between them. The CDR3 spans 16 residues. CDR3 nucleotides: TGTGCCAGCAGTCCCTCGTCGGGGGGAGGAAGTGAAAAACTGTTTTTT. It translates to CASSPSSGGGSEKLFF.

The rearrangement joins TRBV7-3 to TRBJ2-2; 8 nucleotides line up with TRBD2. Germline loops: CDR1 SGHTA, CDR2 FQGTGA. V dropped 5 bases and J dropped 0; count of bases not matched to a gene: 5. The CDR3 loop spans 16 amino acids. CDR3 DNA: TGTGCCAGCAGCAAAAGAGCGGGGGCGAACACCGGGGAGCTGTTTTTT. It codes for CASSKRAGANTGELFF.

The chain combines TRBV15 with TRBJ2-1; 12 bases match TRBD2. Germline loops: CDR1 LNHNV, CDR2 YYDKDF (reference sequence). The CDR3 totals 16 residues. Trimming removed 3 bases from V and 4 bases from J; junction bases left unmatched: 4. CDR3 amino acids: CATSSSSGGEYNEQFF. The CDR3, as DNA: TGTGCCACCAGCAGCTCTAGCGGGGGGGAGTACAATGAGCAGTTCTTC.

This clone was seen once. The chain employs TRBV5-4 and TRBJ2-7; D uncertain. This CDR3 is built from 14 residues. V was clipped by 1 base and J by 2 bases, with 10 bases between them. Germline V gives CDR1 SGHNT, CDR2 YYREEE (reference sequence). Here the CDR3 reads CASSLSSPAYEQYF. The DNA of the CDR3 is TGTGCCAGCAGCTTGTCCTCCCCGGCCTACGAGCAGTACTTC.

The chain uses TRBV7-9 and TRBJ2-7, with 9 bases aligning to TRBD1. There are 14 residues in the CDR3. V was pared by 3 bases and J by 3 bases, with 3 bases of the junction left unmatched. Germline V gene lookup returns CDR1 SEHNR and CDR2 FQNEAQ (reference sequence). CDR3 nucleotides: TGTGCCAGCAGCTTCCGGGACAGGGTCTACGAGCAGTACTTC. Translated, it gives CASSFRDRVYEQYF. Complete variable domain (other parts from reference TRBV7-9 and TRBJ2-7): DTGVSQNPRHKITKRGQNVTFRCDPISEHNRLYWYRQTLGQGPEFLTYFQNEAQLEKSRLLSDRFSAERPKGSFSTLEIQRTEQGDSAMYLCASSFRDRVYEQYFGPGTRLTVT.

V gene TRBV30 combines with J gene TRBJ2-7; no clear D gene. The CDR3 consists of 11 residues. CDR1 and CDR2 from the germline V gene are GTSNPN and SVGIG (reference sequence). The germline V and J ends were trimmed by 4 bases and 3 bases, with 7 bases remaining between them. The CDR3 protein is CAWTSSYEQYF. CDR3 nucleotide sequence: TGTGCCTGGACTAGTAGCTACGAGCAGTACTTC.

Worth noting for this clone: Different DNA sequences within this sample yield the same CDR3. This chain connects TRBV28 to TRBJ2-5; 12 bases fit TRBD2. The CDR3 loop spans 15 amino acids. Germline lookup yields CDR1 MDHEN and CDR2 SYDVKM. After removal of 3 bases from V and 2 bases from J, the junction contained 1 base not matched to a gene. The CDR3 here is CASSLTSGGQETQYF. DNA of the CDR3: TGTGCCAGCAGTTTGACTAGCGGGGGTCAAGAGACCCAGTACTTC.

This chain connects TRBV19 to TRBJ2-2; a possible D gene is TRBD1 (5 bases). The V gene's germline CDR1 is LNHDA and CDR2 SQIVND (reference sequence). V lost 4 bases and J lost 1, with 13 bases in between. This CDR3 region has 16 residues. CDR3 protein: CASSTRTRRNTGELFF. The CDR3 nucleotides read TGTGCCAGTAGTACCAGGACACGACGGAACACCGGGGAGCTGTTTTTT.

The chain employs TRBV4-2 and TRBJ2-1; TRBD2 matches 13 bases. From germline, CDR1 is LGHNA and CDR2 YNFKEQ. This CDR3 region has 18 residues. V lost 1 base, J lost 6 bases, and 9 bases stayed unmatched. The CDR3 sequence is CASSQVTSGGAWLNEQFF. The CDR3 coding sequence is TGTGCCAGCAGCCAAGTCACTAGCGGGGGGGCCTGGCTCAATGAGCAGTTCTTC.

The genes are TRBV28 and TRBJ2-3; 8 nucleotides align to TRBD2. Losses at the gene ends were 3 bases for V and 2 bases for J; bases not matched to a gene: 4. This CDR3 region has 15 residues. Germline CDR1 reads MDHEN; CDR2 reads SYDVKM. CDR3: CASSFWRGATDTQYF. The CDR3 region has the DNA TGTGCCAGCAGTTTCTGGCGGGGGGCCACAGATACGCAGTATTTT.

V and J are TRBV7-9 and TRBJ1-2, with 9 bases matching TRBD1. Germline V CDR1 and CDR2: SEHNR, FQNEAQ (reference sequence). CDR3 length equals 15 residues. With V trimmed by 1 base and J by 1 base, 1 base remained unmatched. The CDR3 DNA reads as TGTGCCAGCAGCTTAGGGACAGGGGATAACTATGGCTACACCTTC. It yields the protein CASSLGTGDNYGYTF.

This chain uses TRBV15 with TRBJ2-4, with no clear D. The germline V gene encodes CDR1 LNHNV and CDR2 YYDKDF (reference sequence). Trimming shortened V by 5 bases and J by 0 bases, and 5 bases separated the two germline ends. The CDR3 sequence is 13 residues long. CDR3 bases: TGTGCCACCAGCCCCATAGCCAAAAACATTCAGTACTTC. Protein product: CATSPIAKNIQYF.

The chain joins TRBV21-1 to TRBJ1-5; the tabulated D call, TRBD1, remains unverified against the DNA. TRBV21-1 is given as a pseudogene. This CDR3 has 15 residues. CDR3 sequence (DNA): TGTGCCAGCAGCAAAGCCAGGACAGGAAAACAGCCCCAGCATTTT. It translates to CASSKARTGKQPQHF.

The chain has TRBV15 and TRBJ1-5; a possible D gene is TRBD1 (6 bases). V was trimmed by 1 base and J by 5 bases, leaving 15 bases between them. Germline CDR1 and CDR2: LNHNV and YYDKDF (reference sequence). This CDR3 is built from 16 residues. CDR3 in amino acids: CATSRGADRFYQPQHF. The CDR3, as DNA: TGTGCCACCAGCAGAGGGGCCGACAGGTTCTATCAGCCCCAGCATTTT.

The chain carries TRBV30 and TRBJ1-3; no definite D call. The CDR3 is made up of 13 amino acids. Trimming left V 3 bases short and J 2 bases short, with 8 bases between. CDR1 is GTSNPN, CDR2 SVGIG, per germline (reference sequence). Here the CDR3 DNA reads TGTGCCTGGAGCCCAGGCCCTGGAAACACCATATATTTT. Its translation is CAWSPGPGNTIYF.

The V call is TRBV27, the J call TRBJ2-1; 15 bases agree with TRBD2. Germline V gene lookup returns CDR1 MNHEY and CDR2 SMNVEV (reference sequence). Trimming at V came to 6 bases and at J to 4 bases, leaving 1 base not matched to a gene. The CDR3 sequence is 15 residues long. The CDR3 region has the DNA TGTGCCAGCAGAGGACTAGCGGGGGGGTACAATGAGCAGTTCTTC. Its translation is CASRGLAGGYNEQFF.

V is TRBV13 and J is TRBJ1-2, with D possibly being TRBD1 (5 bases). The CDR3 has 15 amino acids. Trimming took off 8 bases at V and 0 bases at J, with 16 bases between the two ends. Germline CDR1 and CDR2: PRHDT and FYEKMQ (reference sequence). The CDR3 nucleotides are TGTGCCAGCGGCGGAGGAGGGGAAGCTAACTATGGCTACACCTTC. Protein: CASGGGGEANYGYTF.

The genes are TRBV7-9 and TRBJ2-5, with 7 bases matching TRBD1. This CDR3 is 16 amino acids long. V dropped 6 bases and J dropped 4; count of bases not matched to a gene: 14. Looked up from germline, CDR1 is SEHNR and CDR2 is FQNEAQ (reference sequence). DNA of the CDR3: TGTGCCAGCAGTGTGACAGGGCGCCTTCGAGGAGAGACCCAGTACTTC. Translated, it gives CASSVTGRLRGETQYF.

The rearrangement joins TRBV30 to TRBJ2-5; D remains ambiguous. The CDR3 covers 14 residues. From germline, CDR1 is GTSNPN and CDR2 SVGIG (reference sequence). V lost 0 bases and J lost 2, with 10 bases in between. This CDR3 reads CAWSVGLAQETQYF. CDR3 DNA: TGTGCCTGGAGTGTTGGGCTTGCACAAGAGACCCAGTACTTC.

This chain connects TRBV2 to TRBJ1-5; maybe TRBD1 (6 bases). V shed 6 bases and J shed 0 bases, with 15 bases lying between them. The CDR3 has 16 amino acids. Per germline, CDR1 SNHLY and CDR2 FYNNEI. CDR3 bases: TGTGCCAGCAGCAGTCAGGGGTCGTATAGCAATCAGCCCCAGCATTTT. Translation gives CASSSQGSYSNQPQHF.

The chain combines TRBV28 with TRBJ1-6, with 7 bases lining up with TRBD1. Germline V gives CDR1 MDHEN, CDR2 SYDVKM. V gave up 5 bases and J gave up 13 bases; unmatched junction bases: 14. The CDR3 length is 15 residues. In nucleotides, the CDR3 is TGTGCCAGCAGTGCCTCCGACAGGGTCTCCGGGCCCCTCCACTTT. The encoded protein is CASSASDRVSGPLHF.

The gene calls are TRBV2 and TRBJ2-3; TRBD2 matches 12 bases. The CDR3 extends over 15 amino acids. CDR1 SNHLY and CDR2 FYNNEI come from the germline V gene. The J segment lost 5 bases and the V segment lost 5 bases, leaving 5 bases of the junction unmatched. CDR3 protein: CASSPLAGGVDTQYF. CDR3 nucleotide sequence: TGTGCCAGCAGTCCCCTAGCGGGGGGGGTAGATACGCAGTATTTT. Drawing the rest from reference TRBV2 and TRBJ2-3, the complete variable domain is EPEVTQTPSHQVTQMGQEVILRCVPISNHLYFYWYRQILGQKVEFLVSFYNNEISEKSEIFDDQFSVERPDGSNFTLKIRSTKLEDSAMYFCASSPLAGGVDTQYFGPGTRLTVL.